Following are 13 T cell receptor beta chains from one sample sequenced in a study of neoadjuvant anti-PD-1 for oral cavity cancer. Repertoires were generated with immunoSEQ multiplex PCR, while TCRdb's copy carries only in-frame clones and drops some. The repertoire consists of about 16,000 clones, with 60% to 80% occurring once and the leading ten covering roughly 3%. The sample here was PBMCs, taken before nivolumab (anti-PD-1) treatment. The origin of the receptors is a person aged 40 to 85 with oral cavity squamous cell carcinoma.

The gene calls are TRBV7-2 and TRBJ1-4; D gene unclear. CDR3 length: 14 residues. V was shortened by 1 base and J by 7 bases, with 10 bases between the two germline ends. Germline lookup yields CDR1 SGHTA and CDR2 FQGNSA. CDR3 DNA sequence: TGTGCCAGCAGCTTAGGAGGGTTTGGTGAAAAACTGTTTTTT. Its protein is CASSLGGFGEKLFF.

J is TRBJ2-3 and V is TRBV7-8; the D call may be TRBD1 or TRBD2 (6 bases each). The germline V and J ends were trimmed by 5 bases and 2 bases, with 17 bases remaining between them. Germline CDR1 reads SGHVS; CDR2 reads FQNEAQ. The CDR3 contains 16 residues. The DNA for the CDR3 is TGTGCCAGCAGCCCCGAGACGGGGGCAACCACAGATACGCAGTATTTT. Translating it yields CASSPETGATTDTQYF. The full variable domain, with the rest looked up from reference TRBV7-8 and TRBJ2-3, is GAGVSQSPRYKVAKRGQDVALRCDPISGHVSLFWYQQALGQGPEFLTYFQNEAQLDKSGLPSDRFFAERPEGSVSTLKIQRTQQEDSAVYLCASSPETGATTDTQYFGPGTRLTVL.

The genes are TRBV7-6 and TRBJ2-1; 9 bases are shared with TRBD2. V dropped 3 bases and J dropped 6; count of bases not matched to a gene: 6. Germline-derived CDR1 and CDR2 are SGHVS and FNYEAQ. The CDR3 is 15 amino acids. CDR3 residues: CASSFSSGAGNEQFF. The CDR3 nucleotides read TGTGCCAGCAGCTTTTCTAGCGGGGCCGGCAATGAGCAGTTCTTC.

J is TRBJ2-1 and V is TRBV11-2; D is undetermined. The CDR3 has 11 amino acids. CDR1 is SGHAT, CDR2 FQNNGV, per germline. The V and J ends lost 2 bases and 10 bases respectively, with 6 bases between them. CDR3 bases: TGTGCCAGCAGCTTATACGAGGAGCAGTTCTTC. Translated: CASSLYEEQFF.

In this sample, this clone turned up a few times. The CDR3 loop is CASSLQGAEAFF. CDR3 coding DNA: TGTGCCAGCAGCTTACAGGGGGCTGAAGCTTTCTTT. This rearrangement joins TRBV11-2 to TRBJ1-1; 7 positions agree with TRBD1. There are 12 residues in the CDR3. J gave up 6 bases and V 2 bases, and 0 bases lay outside the gene matches. Germline lookup yields CDR1 SGHAT and CDR2 FQNNGV.

The V and J genes are TRBV6-5 and TRBJ2-1; D possibly matches TRBD1 or TRBD2 (5 bases each). This CDR3 has 15 amino acids. CDR1 and CDR2 (germline): MNHEY, SVGAGI. Between the trimmed V and J ends, which lost 2 bases and 0 bases, there was a span of 8 bases. CDR3 sequence: CASSYGGSSYNEQFF. The DNA of the CDR3 is TGTGCCAGCAGTTACGGGGGAAGCTCCTACAATGAGCAGTTCTTC.

The chain uses TRBV6-6 and TRBJ1-5; a weak D match, TRBD1 (6 bases). The CDR3 loop spans 16 amino acids. Germline V lookup: CDR1 MNHNY, CDR2 SVGAGI (reference sequence). V lost 7 bases and J 0 bases, leaving 16 bases between the germline ends. The CDR3 is CASNDLTGSSNQPQHF. In nucleotides, the CDR3 is TGTGCCAGCAATGACTTGACAGGTTCTAGCAATCAGCCCCAGCATTTT.

The gene calls are TRBV5-1 and TRBJ2-7, with 9 positions matching TRBD1. CDR1 is SGHRS and CDR2 is YFSETQ in the germline V gene. V was pared by 3 bases and J by 1 base, with 5 bases of the junction left unmatched. The CDR3 has 15 amino acids. The CDR3 protein is CASSWGGQGSYEQYF. The CDR3 DNA follows: TGCGCCAGCAGCTGGGGGGGACAGGGATCCTACGAGCAGTACTTC.

This clone was picked up a small number of times. The V gene is TRBV6-1, the J gene TRBJ1-5; no clear D gene. Germline CDR1 MNHNS, CDR2 SASEGT. The CDR3 totals 15 residues. Trimming pared 4 bases from V and 5 bases from J, leaving 15 bases between. The CDR3 here is CASSGMTNSDQPQHF. CDR3 DNA sequence: TGTGCCAGCAGTGGTATGACGAACTCTGATCAGCCCCAGCATTTT.

V is TRBV6-6 and J is TRBJ1-2; perhaps TRBD1 as D (5 bases). Trimming left V 7 bases short and J 7 bases short, with 16 bases between. CDR1 and CDR2 (germline): MNHNY, SVGAGI (reference sequence). CDR3 length: 13 residues. In DNA, the CDR3 is TGTGCCAGCACCGTGGGCGGAGGGGTTGGCTACACCTTC. Its translation is CASTVGGGVGYTF.

The V call is TRBV5-1, the J call TRBJ2-7; D could derive from TRBD1 or TRBD2 (6 bases each). The germline V and J ends were trimmed by 4 bases and 2 bases, with 10 bases remaining between them. The CDR3 is made up of 13 amino acids. CDR1 and CDR2 (germline): SGHRS, YFSETQ. In DNA, the CDR3 is TGCGCCAGCAGCCCGGGGGACACCTACGAGCAGTACTTC. It encodes CASSPGDTYEQYF. Filled out from reference TRBV5-1 and TRBJ2-7, the complete variable domain reads KAGVTQTPRYLIKTRGQQVTLSCSPISGHRSVSWYQQTPGQGLQFLFEYFSETQRNKGNFPGRFSGRQFSNSRSEMNVSTLELGDSALYLCASSPGDTYEQYFGPGTRLTVT.

The rearrangement uses TRBV20-1 and TRBJ2-7; D is ambiguous. The CDR3 totals 10 residues. Trimming took off 5 bases at V and 3 bases at J, with 5 bases between the two ends. Germline-derived CDR1 and CDR2 are DFQATT and SNEGSKA (reference sequence). The CDR3 loop is CSASVYEQYF. For the CDR3, the DNA is TGCAGTGCTTCAGTCTACGAGCAGTACTTC.

The chain recombines TRBV14 with TRBJ2-7; D is perhaps TRBD2 (5 bases). Germline V lookup: CDR1 SGHDN, CDR2 FVKESK. With 3 bases removed from V and 9 bases from J, the gap between germline ends came to 9 bases. This CDR3 is built from 11 residues. The CDR3 DNA reads TGTGCCAGCAGCCAGGGAGCAGGGCAGTACTTC. Translating gives CASSQGAGQYF.